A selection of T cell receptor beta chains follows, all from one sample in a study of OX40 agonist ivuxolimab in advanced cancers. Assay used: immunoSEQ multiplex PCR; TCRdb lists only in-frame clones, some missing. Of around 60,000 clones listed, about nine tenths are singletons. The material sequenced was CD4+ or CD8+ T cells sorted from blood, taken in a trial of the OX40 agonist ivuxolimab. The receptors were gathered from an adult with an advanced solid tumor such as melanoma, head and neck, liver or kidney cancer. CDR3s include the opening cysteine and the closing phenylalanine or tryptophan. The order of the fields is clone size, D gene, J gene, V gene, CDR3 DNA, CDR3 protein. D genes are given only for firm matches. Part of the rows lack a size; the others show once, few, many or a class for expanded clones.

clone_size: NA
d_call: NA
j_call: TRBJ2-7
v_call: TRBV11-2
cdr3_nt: TGTGCCAGCAGCTTACAGGGCTCCTACGAGCAGTACTTC
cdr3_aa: CASSLQGSYEQYF

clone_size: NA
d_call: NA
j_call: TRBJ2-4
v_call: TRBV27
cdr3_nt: TGTGCCAGCAGTTCCTCCACATGGATTCAGTACTTC
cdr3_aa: CASSSSTWIQYF

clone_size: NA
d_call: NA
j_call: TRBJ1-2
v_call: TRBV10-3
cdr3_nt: TGTGCCATCAGTGAGTCGATATTCCAGAAGACCTTC
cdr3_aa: CAISESIFQKTF

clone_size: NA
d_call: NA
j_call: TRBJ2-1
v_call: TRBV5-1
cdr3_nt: TGCGCCAGCAGCTTGAGGTTAGGCACCGACTACAATGAGCAGTTCTTC
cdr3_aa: CASSLRLGTDYNEQFF

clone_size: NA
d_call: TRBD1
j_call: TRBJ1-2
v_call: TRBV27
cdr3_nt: TGTGCCAGCAGTTTATCGGTTGGACAGGGGGTAGGCTATGGCTACACCTTC
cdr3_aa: CASSLSVGQGVGYGYTF

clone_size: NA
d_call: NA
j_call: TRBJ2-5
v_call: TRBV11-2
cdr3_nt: TGTGCCAGCAGCTTAGGAGTTGGACTCCAAGAGACCCAGTACTTC
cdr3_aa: CASSLGVGLQETQYF

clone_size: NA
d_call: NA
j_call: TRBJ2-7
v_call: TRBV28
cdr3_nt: TGTGCCAGCAGTTACCCTCCGGGTGAGCAGTACTTC
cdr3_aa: CASSYPPGEQYF

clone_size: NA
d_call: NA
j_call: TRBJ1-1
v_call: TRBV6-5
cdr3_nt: TGTGCCAGCACCAACGGGGGCCCTGAAGCTTTCTTT
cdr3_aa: CASTNGGPEAFF

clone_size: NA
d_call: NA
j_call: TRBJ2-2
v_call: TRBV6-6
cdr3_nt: TGTGCCAGCAGTTACTCCGTCACCGGGGAGCTGTTTTTT
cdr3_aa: CASSYSVTGELFF

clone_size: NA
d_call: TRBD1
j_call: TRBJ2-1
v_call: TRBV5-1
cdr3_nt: TGCGCCAGCAGCCGGGGAGCCGGGACAGGGTTGGATGAGCAGTTCTTC
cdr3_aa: CASSRGAGTGLDEQFF

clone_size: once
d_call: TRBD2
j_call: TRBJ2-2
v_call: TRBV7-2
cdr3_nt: TGTGCCAGCAGCTTTGCCGGACTAGCGGGAGCTCCCGGGGAGCTGTTTTTT
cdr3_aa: CASSFAGLAGAPGELFF